This entry is about one T cell receptor beta chain. This specimen comes from a study of shared T cell receptors in the human thymus. Generated by immunoSEQ multiplex PCR, the TCRdb table keeps only in-frame clones and is missing some. The data contain 550,000 to 800,000 clones, roughly 85% of them singletons. V lost 3 bases, J lost 4 bases, and 6 bases lay in between. This CDR3 contains 12 residues. Germline V gene data show CDR1 as MGHDK and CDR2 as SYGVNS. A further study also used this sample, focusing on human thymus T cells. That report notes: Corrective surgery for congenital heart defects was being performed on the healthy Finnish infants who served as donors.

The TCR was taken from a girl less than two years old with a congenital heart defect. Sequenced: thymocytes. V usage is TRBV25-1 and J usage is TRBJ1-1; maybe TRBD1 (6 bases). The CDR3 DNA reads TGTGCCAGCAGTGACAGGGGCACTGAAGCTTTCTTT. It encodes CASSDRGTEAFF.